This T cell receptor (beta chain) appears in the sequencing data of a study of cytomegalovirus exposure and HLA in healthy donors. Notes on the study in general: The HLA-A and HLA-B alleles of most subjects were reportedly predicted accurately from TCR beta sequences. A later analysis reportedly found that, within productive TCRs, an Asian-associated ancestry cluster had fewer N-insertions than the mean observed across the approximately 700 donors.

The ends lost 5 bases at V and 5 bases at J; junction bases unmatched: 4. The length of the CDR3 is 14 residues. Germline V lookup: CDR1 LNHDA, CDR2 SQIVND (reference sequence). Each of the donors was a healthy bone marrow donor. It was with 60 Vbeta and 13 Jbeta primers that the PCR ran. This table comes from immunoSEQ multiplex PCR, and its TCRdb copy is limited to in-frame clones, with some not included. The table records approximately 150,000 clones, roughly 77% of them present only once. As for this clone: Its specificity is unknown.

The rearrangement joins TRBV19 to TRBJ2-1; 9 bases are a match to TRBD2. The receptor comes from a human donor in good health. Sequenced sample: PBMCs. The CDR3 loop is CASSGLAGNNEQFF. DNA for the CDR3: TGTGCCAGTAGTGGTCTAGCGGGAAACAATGAGCAGTTCTTC.